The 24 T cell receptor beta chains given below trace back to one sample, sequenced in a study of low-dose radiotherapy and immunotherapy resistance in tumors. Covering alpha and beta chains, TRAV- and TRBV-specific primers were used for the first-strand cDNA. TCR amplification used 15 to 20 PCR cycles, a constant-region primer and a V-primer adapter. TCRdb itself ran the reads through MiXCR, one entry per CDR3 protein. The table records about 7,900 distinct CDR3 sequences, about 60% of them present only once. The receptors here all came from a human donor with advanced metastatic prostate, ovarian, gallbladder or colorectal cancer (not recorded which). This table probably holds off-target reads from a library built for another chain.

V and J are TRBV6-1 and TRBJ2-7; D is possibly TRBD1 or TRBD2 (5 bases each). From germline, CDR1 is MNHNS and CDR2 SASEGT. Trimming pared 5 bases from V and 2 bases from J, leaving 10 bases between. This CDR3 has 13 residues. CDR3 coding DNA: TGTGCCAGCAGTCCGGGACCAACCTACGAGCAGTACTTC. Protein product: CASSPGPTYEQYF.

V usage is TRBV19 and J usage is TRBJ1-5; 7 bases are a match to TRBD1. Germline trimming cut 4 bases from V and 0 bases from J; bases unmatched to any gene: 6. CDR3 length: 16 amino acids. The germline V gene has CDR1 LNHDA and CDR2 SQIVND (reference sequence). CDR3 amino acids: CASSTSTGFSNQPQHF. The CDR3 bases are TGTGCCAGTAGTACATCGACAGGGTTTAGCAATCAGCCCCAGCATTTT.

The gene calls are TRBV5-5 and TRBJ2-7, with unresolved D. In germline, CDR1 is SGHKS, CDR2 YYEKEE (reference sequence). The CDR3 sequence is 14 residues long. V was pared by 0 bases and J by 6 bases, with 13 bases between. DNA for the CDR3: TGTGCCAGCAGCTTGGTCTCTTCGGCCGGCGAGCAGTACTTC. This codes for CASSLVSSAGEQYF.

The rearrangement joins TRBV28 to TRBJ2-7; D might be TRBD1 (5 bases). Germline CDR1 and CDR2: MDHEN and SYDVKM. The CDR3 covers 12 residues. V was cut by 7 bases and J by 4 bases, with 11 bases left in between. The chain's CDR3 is CASIRSGYEQYF. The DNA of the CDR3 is TGTGCCAGCATCCGGTCAGGGTACGAGCAGTACTTC.

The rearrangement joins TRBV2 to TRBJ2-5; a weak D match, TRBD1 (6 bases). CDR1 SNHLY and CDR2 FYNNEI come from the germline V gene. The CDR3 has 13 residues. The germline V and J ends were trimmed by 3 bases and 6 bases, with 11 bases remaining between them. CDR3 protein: CASSESRGKTQYF. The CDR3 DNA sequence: TGTGCCAGCAGTGAGAGCAGGGGAAAGACCCAGTACTTC. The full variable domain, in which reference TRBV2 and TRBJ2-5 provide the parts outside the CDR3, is EPEVTQTPSHQVTQMGQEVILRCVPISNHLYFYWYRQILGQKVEFLVSFYNNEISEKSEIFDDQFSVERPDGSNFTLKIRSTKLEDSAMYFCASSESRGKTQYFGPGTRLLVL.

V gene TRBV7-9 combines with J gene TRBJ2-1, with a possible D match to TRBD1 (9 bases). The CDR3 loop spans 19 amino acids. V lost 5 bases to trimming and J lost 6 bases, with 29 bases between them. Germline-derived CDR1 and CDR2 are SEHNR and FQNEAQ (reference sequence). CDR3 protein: CASSQRTGVWAGGRNEQFF. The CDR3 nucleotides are TGTGCCAGCAGCCAGAGGACAGGGGTCTGGGCGGGGGGCCGCAATGAGCAGTTCTTC.

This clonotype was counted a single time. The CDR3 region has the DNA TGCGCCAGCAGCCTTTCCGGGACAGGGGCCTACGAGCAGTACTTC. It specifies CASSLSGTGAYEQYF. The chain joins TRBV4-1 to TRBJ2-7; 10 nucleotides agree with TRBD1. There are 15 residues in the CDR3. J was trimmed by 2 bases and V by 4 bases; bases with no gene match: 5. The germline V gene encodes CDR1 MGHRA and CDR2 YSYEKL.

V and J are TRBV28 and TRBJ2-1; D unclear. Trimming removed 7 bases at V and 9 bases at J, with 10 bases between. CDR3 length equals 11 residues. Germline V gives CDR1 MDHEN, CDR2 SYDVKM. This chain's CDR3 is CASTLGFEQFF. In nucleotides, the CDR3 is TGTGCCAGCACGTTGGGTTTTGAGCAGTTCTTC.

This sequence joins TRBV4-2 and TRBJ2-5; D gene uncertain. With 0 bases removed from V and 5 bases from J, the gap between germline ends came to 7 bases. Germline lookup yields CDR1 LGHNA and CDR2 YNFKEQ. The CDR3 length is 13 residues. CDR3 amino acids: CASSQDSEETQYF. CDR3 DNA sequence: TGTGCCAGCAGCCAAGATTCGGAGGAGACCCAGTACTTC.

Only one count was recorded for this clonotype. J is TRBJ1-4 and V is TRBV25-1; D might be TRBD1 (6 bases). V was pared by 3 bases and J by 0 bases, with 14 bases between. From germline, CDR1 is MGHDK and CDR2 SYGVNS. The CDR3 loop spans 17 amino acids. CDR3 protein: CASSEVQGFATNEKLFF. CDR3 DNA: TGTGCCAGCAGTGAGGTACAGGGATTTGCAACTAATGAAAAACTGTTTTTT.

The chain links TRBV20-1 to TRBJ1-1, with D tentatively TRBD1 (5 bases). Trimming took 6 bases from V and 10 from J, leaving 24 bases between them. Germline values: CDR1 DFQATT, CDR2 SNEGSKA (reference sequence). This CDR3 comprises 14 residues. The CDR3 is CSAITGTEGSGAFF. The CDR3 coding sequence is TGCAGTGCCATTACCGGGACCGAAGGGTCTGGAGCTTTCTTT.

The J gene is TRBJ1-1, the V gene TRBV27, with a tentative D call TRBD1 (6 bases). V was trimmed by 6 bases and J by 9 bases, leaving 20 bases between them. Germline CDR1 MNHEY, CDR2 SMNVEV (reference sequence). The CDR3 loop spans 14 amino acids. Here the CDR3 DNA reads TGTGCCAGCAGCCAAAGCGGGGGGGCCGGAAAAGCTTTCTTT. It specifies CASSQSGGAGKAFF.

CDR3: CAVGRGRDSNQPQHF. The CDR3 DNA reads as TGTGCCGTAGGAAGGGGCAGGGATAGCAATCAGCCCCAGCATTTT. The V and J genes are TRBV2 and TRBJ1-5; perhaps TRBD1 as D (5 bases). Germline CDR1 is SNHLY and CDR2 is FYNNEI. V lost 11 bases and J 0 bases, leaving 17 bases between the germline ends. The CDR3 runs to 15 residues.

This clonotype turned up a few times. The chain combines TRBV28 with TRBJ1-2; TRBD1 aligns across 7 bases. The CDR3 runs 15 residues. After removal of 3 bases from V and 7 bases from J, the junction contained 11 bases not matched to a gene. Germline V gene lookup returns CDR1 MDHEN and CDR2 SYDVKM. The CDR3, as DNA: TGTGCCAGCAGTTTTGGCGATGACAGGGTTGTTGGCTACACCTTC. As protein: CASSFGDDRVVGYTF.

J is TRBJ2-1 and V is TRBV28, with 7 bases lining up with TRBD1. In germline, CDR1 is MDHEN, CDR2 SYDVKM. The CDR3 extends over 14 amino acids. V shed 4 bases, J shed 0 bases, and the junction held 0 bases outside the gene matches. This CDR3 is CASSYRGSYNEQFF. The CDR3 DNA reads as TGTGCCAGCAGTTACAGGGGCTCCTACAATGAGCAGTTCTTC.

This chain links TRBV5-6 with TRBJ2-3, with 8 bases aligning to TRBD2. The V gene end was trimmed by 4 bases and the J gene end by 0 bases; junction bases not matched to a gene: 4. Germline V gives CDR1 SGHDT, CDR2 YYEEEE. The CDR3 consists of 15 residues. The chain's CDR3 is CASSPAGGSTDTQYF. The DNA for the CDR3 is TGTGCCAGCAGCCCCGCGGGGGGTAGCACAGATACGCAGTATTTT.

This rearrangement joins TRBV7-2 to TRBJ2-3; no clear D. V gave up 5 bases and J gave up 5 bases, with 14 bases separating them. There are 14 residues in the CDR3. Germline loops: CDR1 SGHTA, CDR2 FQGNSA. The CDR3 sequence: CASSQSLGGDTQYF. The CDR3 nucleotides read TGTGCCAGCAGCCAGAGCCTGGGCGGAGATACGCAGTATTTT.

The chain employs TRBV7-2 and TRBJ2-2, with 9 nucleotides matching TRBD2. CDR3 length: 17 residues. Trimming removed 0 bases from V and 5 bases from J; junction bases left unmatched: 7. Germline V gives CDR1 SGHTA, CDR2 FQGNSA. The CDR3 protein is CASSLAAGGGGTGELFF. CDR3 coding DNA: TGTGCCAGCAGCTTAGCGGCGGGCGGGGGGGGAACCGGGGAGCTGTTTTTT.

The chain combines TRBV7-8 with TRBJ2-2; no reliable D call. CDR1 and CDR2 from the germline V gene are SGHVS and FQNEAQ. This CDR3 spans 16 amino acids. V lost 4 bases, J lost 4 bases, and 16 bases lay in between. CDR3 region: CASSSQNSLPTGELFF. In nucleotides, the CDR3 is TGTGCCAGCAGCTCACAGAACTCCTTGCCCACCGGGGAGCTGTTTTTT. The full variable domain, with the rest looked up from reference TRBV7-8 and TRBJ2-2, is GAGVSQSPRYKVAKRGQDVALRCDPISGHVSLFWYQQALGQGPEFLTYFQNEAQLDKSGLPSDRFFAERPEGSVSTLKIQRTQQEDSAVYLCASSSQNSLPTGELFFGEGSRLTVL.

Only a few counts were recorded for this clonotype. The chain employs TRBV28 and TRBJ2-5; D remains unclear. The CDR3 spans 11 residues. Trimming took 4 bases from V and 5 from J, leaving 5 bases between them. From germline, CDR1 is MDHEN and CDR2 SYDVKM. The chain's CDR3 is CASSYSETQYF. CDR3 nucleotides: TGTGCCAGCAGTTACTCGGAGACCCAGTACTTC.

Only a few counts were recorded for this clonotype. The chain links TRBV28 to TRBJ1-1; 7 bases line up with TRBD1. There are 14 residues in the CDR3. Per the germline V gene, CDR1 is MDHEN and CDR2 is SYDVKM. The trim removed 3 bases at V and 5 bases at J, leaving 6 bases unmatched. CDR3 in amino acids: CASSFSGGGTEAFF. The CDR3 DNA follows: TGTGCCAGCAGTTTTTCAGGGGGTGGTACTGAAGCTTTCTTT. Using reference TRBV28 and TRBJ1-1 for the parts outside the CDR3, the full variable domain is DVKVTQSSRYLVKRTGEKVFLECVQDMDHENMFWYRQDPGLGLRLIYFSYDVKMKEKGDIPEGYSVSREKKERFSLILESASTNQTSMYLCASSFSGGGTEAFFGQGTRLTVV.

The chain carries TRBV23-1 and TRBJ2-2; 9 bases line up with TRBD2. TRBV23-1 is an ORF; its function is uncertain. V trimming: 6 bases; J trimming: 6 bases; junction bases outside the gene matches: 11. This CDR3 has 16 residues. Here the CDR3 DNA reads TGCGCCAGCAGCCCTTCTATAGCGGGAGTTCCCGGGGAGCTGTTTTTT. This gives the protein CASSPSIAGVPGELFF.

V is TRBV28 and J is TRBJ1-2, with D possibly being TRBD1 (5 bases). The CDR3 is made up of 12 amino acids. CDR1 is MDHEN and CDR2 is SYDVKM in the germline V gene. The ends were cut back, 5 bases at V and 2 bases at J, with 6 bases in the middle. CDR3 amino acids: CASSTGNYGYTF. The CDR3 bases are TGTGCCAGCAGTACAGGAAACTATGGCTACACCTTC.

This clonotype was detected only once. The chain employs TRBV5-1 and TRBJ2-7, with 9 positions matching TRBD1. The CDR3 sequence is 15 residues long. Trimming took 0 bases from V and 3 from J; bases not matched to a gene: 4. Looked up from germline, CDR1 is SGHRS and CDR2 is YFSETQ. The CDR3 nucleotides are TGCGCCAGCAGCTTGGGGACAGGGGACCGCTACGAGCAGTACTTC. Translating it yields CASSLGTGDRYEQYF.